This T cell receptor (beta chain) is from a study of tumor-infiltrating lymphocytes in primary liver carcinoma. Study at large: Men and women, 30 to 69 years of age, made up the patients. There were roughly 3.65 to 7.13 million productive TCRbeta reads per sample, a yield similar across tissue types. Study observations and caveats: Tumors had a top-250-clone fraction that was significantly higher than blood (p = 0.039).

Total RNA amounting to roughly 450 ng was the source from which TCR beta cDNA was made with a constant-region primer. The TCR beta library was amplified through three nested multiplex PCR rounds in a modified ARM-PCR procedure. TRBV1-TRBV30 forward primers paired with a C-beta reverse primer were used in the first two PCR rounds, which ran 9 to 10 cycles each. TCRdb itself ran the multiplex PCR reads through MiXCR, one entry per CDR3 protein. Of tens of thousands of distinct CDR3 sequences in the sample, 75% were seen once. Total RNA and DNA came together from roughly 20-30 mg of bulk tissue without cell sorting. The patients carried chronic HBV infection and had received no treatment. This clonotype was detected a few times. The antigen is undetermined. It may be a read error: a sequence one base away is much more abundant. The germline V gene has CDR1 MRHNA and CDR2 SNTAGT. The CDR3 sequence is 15 residues long.

The source is a man aged 35 to 55 with primary liver carcinoma and hepatitis B virus infection. Sequenced sample: tumor-adjacent normal liver tissue. The chain uses TRBV6-4 and TRBJ2-2; a possible D gene is TRBD2 (5 bases). The CDR3 protein is CASSYSGDGTGELSF. The CDR3 nucleotides are TGTGCCAGCAGTTACTCCGGGGATGGCACCGGGGAGCTGTCTTTT.